This TCR beta chain was identified in a study of blood T cell repertoires in COVID-19. Study background: COVID-19 samples, acute and convalescent, were from the United States, Italy and Spain. T cells, B-cell-depleted T cells, or PBMCs provided the cDNA or gDNA that served as material.

This CDR3 contains 11 residues. With 7 bases removed from V and 10 bases from J, the gap between germline ends came to 13 bases. Study processing details: From reference gene primer amplification, estimates of nucleated cell counts were derived. The table came from immunoSEQ multiplex PCR; TCRdb's copy has only in-frame clones and leaves some out. The V and J calls and clone size are taken from that table; D and trimming were inferred from the DNA. The profile covers more than 100,000 clones, with just over 70% appearing a single time and more than 0.8% taken by the ten largest. The receptor was isolated from a human donor with acute or convalescent COVID-19. The donor label of this sample is uncertain. The sample taken for sequencing was peripheral blood. The chain is built from TRBV12-3 or TRBV12-4 and TRBJ1-1; tentatively, D is TRBD1 (5 bases). The CDR3 DNA reads TGTGCCAGCACCCCGGGGAGGGGAGCTTTCTTT. Amino acids: CASTPGRGAFF.